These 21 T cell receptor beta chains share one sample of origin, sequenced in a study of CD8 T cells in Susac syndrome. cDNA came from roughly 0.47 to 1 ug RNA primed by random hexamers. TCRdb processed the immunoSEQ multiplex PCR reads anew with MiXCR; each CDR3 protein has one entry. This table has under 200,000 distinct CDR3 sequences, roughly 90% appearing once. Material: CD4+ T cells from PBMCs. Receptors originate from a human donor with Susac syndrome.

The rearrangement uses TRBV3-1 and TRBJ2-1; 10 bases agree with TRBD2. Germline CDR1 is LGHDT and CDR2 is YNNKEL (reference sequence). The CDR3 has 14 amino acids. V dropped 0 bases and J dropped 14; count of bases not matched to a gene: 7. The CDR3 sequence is CASSQDASGRNEFF. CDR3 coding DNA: TGTGCCAGCAGCCAAGATGCTAGCGGGAGAAATGAGTTCTTC.

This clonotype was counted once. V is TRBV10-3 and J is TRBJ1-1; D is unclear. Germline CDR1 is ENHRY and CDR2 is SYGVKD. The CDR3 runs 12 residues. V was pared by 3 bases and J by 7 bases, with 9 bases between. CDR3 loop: CAISDGQGEAFF. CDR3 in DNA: TGTGCCATCAGTGATGGTCAAGGTGAAGCTTTCTTT.

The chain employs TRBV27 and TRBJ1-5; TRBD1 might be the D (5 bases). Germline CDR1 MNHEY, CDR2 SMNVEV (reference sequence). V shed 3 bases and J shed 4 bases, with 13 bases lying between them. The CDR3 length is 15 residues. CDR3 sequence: CASSFTGTVNQPQHF. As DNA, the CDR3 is TGTGCCAGCAGTTTTACCGGGACCGTTAATCAGCCCCAGCATTTT.

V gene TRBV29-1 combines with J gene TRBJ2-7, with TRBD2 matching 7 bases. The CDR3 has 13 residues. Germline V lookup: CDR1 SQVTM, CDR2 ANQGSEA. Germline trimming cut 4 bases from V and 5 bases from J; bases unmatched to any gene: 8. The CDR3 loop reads CSVGVAGGHEQYF. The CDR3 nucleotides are TGCAGCGTTGGGGTAGCGGGCGGCCACGAGCAGTACTTC.

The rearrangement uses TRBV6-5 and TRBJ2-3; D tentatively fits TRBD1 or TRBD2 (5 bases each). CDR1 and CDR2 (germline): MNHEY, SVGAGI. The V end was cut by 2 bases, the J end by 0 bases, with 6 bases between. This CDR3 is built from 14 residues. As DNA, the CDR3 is TGTGCCAGCAGTTACGGGGACAGCACAGATACGCAGTATTTT. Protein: CASSYGDSTDTQYF.

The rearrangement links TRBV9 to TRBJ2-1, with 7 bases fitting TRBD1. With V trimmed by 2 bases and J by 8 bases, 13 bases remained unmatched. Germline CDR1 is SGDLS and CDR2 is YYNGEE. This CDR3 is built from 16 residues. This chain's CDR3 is CASSVTGTANLDEQFF. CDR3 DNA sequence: TGTGCCAGCAGCGTCACCGGGACAGCGAACCTCGATGAGCAGTTCTTC.

The CDR3 spells CASSRGTSKDEQFF. The CDR3 DNA sequence: TGCGCCAGCAGCCGGGGGACTAGCAAAGATGAGCAGTTCTTC. This chain connects TRBV5-1 to TRBJ2-1; TRBD2 matches at 9 bases. Germline loops: CDR1 SGHRS, CDR2 YFSETQ. The CDR3 sequence is 14 residues long. V lost 4 bases, J lost 8 bases, and 7 bases stayed unmatched.

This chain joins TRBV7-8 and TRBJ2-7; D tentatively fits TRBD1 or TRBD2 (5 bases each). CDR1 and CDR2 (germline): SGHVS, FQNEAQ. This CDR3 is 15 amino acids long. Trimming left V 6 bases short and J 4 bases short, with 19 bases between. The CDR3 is CASRGVKGKRYEQYF. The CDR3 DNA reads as TGTGCCAGCAGGGGGGTGAAAGGGAAGAGGTACGAGCAGTACTTC.

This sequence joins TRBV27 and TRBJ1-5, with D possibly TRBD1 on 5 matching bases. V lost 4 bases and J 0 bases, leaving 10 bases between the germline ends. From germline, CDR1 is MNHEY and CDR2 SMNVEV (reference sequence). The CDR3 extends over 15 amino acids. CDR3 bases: TGTGCCAGCAGTTCACAGGATAATAGCAATCAGCCCCAGCATTTT. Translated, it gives CASSSQDNSNQPQHF.

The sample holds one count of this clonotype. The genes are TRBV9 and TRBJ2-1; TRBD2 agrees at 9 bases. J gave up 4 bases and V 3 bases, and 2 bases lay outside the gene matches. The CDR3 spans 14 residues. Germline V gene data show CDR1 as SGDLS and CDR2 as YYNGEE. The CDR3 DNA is TGTGCCAGCAGCGATACTAGCGGGTACAATGAGCAGTTCTTC. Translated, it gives CASSDTSGYNEQFF.

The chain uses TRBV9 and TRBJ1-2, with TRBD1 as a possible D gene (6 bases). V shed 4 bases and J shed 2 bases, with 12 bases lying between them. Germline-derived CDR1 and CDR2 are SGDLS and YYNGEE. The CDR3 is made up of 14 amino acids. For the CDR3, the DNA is TGTGCCAGCAGCACCGGACAGACGAACTATGGCTACACCTTC. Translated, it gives CASSTGQTNYGYTF. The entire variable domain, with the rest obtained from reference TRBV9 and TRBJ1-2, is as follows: DSGVTQTPKHLITATGQRVTLRCSPRSGDLSVYWYQQSLDQGLQFLIQYYNGEERAKGNILERFSAQQFPDLHSELNLSSLELGDSALYFCASSTGQTNYGYTFGSGTRLTVV.

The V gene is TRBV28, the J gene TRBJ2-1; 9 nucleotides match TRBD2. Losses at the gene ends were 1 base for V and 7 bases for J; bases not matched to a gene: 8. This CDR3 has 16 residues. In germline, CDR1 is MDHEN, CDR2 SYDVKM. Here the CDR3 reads CASSLLAGESRNEQFF. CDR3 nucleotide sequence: TGTGCCAGCAGTTTATTAGCGGGAGAAAGTCGGAATGAGCAGTTCTTC.

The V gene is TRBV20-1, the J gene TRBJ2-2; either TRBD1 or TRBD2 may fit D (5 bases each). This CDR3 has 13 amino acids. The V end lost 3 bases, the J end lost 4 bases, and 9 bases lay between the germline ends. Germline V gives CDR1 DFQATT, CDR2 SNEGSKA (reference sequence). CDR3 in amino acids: CSARSGTTGELFF. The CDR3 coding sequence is TGCAGTGCTAGGTCCGGGACCACCGGGGAGCTGTTTTTT.

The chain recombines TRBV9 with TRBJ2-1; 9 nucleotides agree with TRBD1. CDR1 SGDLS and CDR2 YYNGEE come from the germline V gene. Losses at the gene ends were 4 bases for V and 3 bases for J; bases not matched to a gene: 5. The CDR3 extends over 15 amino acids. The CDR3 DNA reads TGTGCCAGCAGCCCGGGACAGGGAAACTACAATGAGCAGTTCTTC. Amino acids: CASSPGQGNYNEQFF.

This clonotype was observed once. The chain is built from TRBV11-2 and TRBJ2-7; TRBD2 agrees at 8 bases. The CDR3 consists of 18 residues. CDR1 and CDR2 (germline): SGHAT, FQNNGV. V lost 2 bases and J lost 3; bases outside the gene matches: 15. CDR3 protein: CASSLQVVSGMPGYEQYF. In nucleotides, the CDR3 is TGTGCCAGCAGCTTACAAGTAGTTAGCGGGATGCCGGGCTACGAGCAGTACTTC.

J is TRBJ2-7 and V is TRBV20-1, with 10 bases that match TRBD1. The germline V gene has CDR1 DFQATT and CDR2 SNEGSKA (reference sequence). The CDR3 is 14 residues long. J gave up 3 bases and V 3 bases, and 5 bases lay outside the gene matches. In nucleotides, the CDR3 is TGCAGTGCTAGCCGGGACAGGGGTAGCTACGAGCAGTACTTC. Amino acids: CSASRDRGSYEQYF.

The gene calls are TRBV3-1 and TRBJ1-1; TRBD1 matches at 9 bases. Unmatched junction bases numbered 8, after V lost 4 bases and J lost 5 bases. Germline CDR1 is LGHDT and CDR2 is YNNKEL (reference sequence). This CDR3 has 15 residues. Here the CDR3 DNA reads TGTGCCAGCAGCCCTGCGACAGGGGGGAGAACTGAAGCTTTCTTT. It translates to CASSPATGGRTEAFF.

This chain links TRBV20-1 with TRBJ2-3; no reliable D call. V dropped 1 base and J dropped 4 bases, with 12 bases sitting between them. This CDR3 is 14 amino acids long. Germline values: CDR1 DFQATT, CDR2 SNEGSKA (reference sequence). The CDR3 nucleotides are TGCAGTGCTAGAGGGACGACCAGCGCAGATACGCAGTATTTT. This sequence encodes CSARGTTSADTQYF.

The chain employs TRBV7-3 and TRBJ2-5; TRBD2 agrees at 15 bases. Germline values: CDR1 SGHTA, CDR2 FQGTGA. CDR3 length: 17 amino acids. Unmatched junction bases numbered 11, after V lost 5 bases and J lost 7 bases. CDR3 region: CASSLNGQGLAGGTQYF. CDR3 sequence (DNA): TGTGCCAGCAGCCTAAACGGACAGGGACTAGCGGGAGGGACCCAGTACTTC.

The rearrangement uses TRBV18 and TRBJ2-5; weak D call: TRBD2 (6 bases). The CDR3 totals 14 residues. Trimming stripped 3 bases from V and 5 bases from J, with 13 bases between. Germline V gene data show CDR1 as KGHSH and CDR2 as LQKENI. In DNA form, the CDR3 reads TGTGCCAGCTCACCCCCCCCGGGAGCGGAGACCCAGTACTTC. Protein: CASSPPPGAETQYF.

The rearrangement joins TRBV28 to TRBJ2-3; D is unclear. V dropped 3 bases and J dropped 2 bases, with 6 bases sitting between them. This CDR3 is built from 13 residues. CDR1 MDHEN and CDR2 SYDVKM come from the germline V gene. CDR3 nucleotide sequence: TGTGCCAGCAGTTTTACAGACACAGATACGCAGTATTTT. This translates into CASSFTDTDTQYF.